The 21 T cell receptor beta chains below all came from one sample that was sequenced in a study of identical twins. TCRdb re-derived calls from the 5' RACE reads in MiXCR, one entry per CDR3 protein. This table holds 600,000 to 700,000 distinct CDR3 sequences, around 20% found once. This same sample was also part of a study on T cells expressing NK-cell markers.

Sequenced: PBMCs. Receptors originate from a woman aged 18-29 years in good health.

The chain employs TRBV27 and TRBJ2-7, with D possibly TRBD2 on 5 matching bases. Germline V CDR1 and CDR2: MNHEY, SMNVEV (reference sequence). The V and J ends lost 3 bases and 2 bases respectively, with 11 bases between them. The CDR3 loop spans 14 amino acids. The CDR3 sequence: CASSFRGHTYEQYF. Here the CDR3 DNA reads TGTGCCAGCAGTTTTCGGGGTCATACCTACGAGCAGTACTTC.

In this sample, this clonotype turned up a few times. The chain combines TRBV2 with TRBJ2-5; TRBD1 matches at 7 bases. J gave up 2 bases and V 3 bases, and 3 bases lay outside the gene matches. CDR3 length: 14 residues. Germline V gives CDR1 SNHLY, CDR2 FYNNEI. CDR3 loop: CASSDWDRQETQYF. In nucleotides, the CDR3 is TGTGCCAGCAGTGATTGGGACAGACAAGAGACCCAGTACTTC.

In this sample, this clonotype turned up many times. The chain uses TRBV5-1 and TRBJ2-5; D remains ambiguous. Germline V gene data show CDR1 as SGHRS and CDR2 as YFSETQ. The CDR3 covers 14 residues. V shed 0 bases and J shed 5 bases, with 11 bases lying between them. The CDR3 DNA sequence: TGCGCCAGCAGCTTGGGGGAAAGTCGCGAGACCCAGTACTTC. Protein sequence: CASSLGESRETQYF.

The V call is TRBV7-8, the J call TRBJ2-3; 9 bases are shared with TRBD1. The CDR3 totals 16 residues. CDR1 and CDR2 (germline): SGHVS, FQNEAQ. Unmatched junction bases numbered 10, after V lost 6 bases and J lost 3 bases. CDR3 amino acids: CASRALAGQGTDTQYF. CDR3 nucleotide sequence: TGTGCCAGCAGAGCATTGGCGGGACAGGGAACAGATACGCAGTATTTT.

The chain links TRBV27 to TRBJ2-6; possible D gene TRBD2, 5 bases. Germline CDR1 MNHEY, CDR2 SMNVEV (reference sequence). V was shortened by 8 bases and J by 6 bases, with 8 bases between the two germline ends. This CDR3 is built from 12 residues. The CDR3 region has the DNA TGTGCCAGCGGGCGGGTGGCCAACGTCCTGACTTTC. This encodes CASGRVANVLTF. Combining the CDR3 with reference TRBV27 and TRBJ2-6 gives the whole variable domain EAQVTQNPRYLITVTGKKLTVTCSQNMNHEYMSWYRQDPGLGLRQIYYSMNVEVTDKGDVPEGYKVSRKEKRNFPLILESPSPNQTSLYFCASGRVANVLTFGAGSRLTVL.

The V call is TRBV29-1, the J call TRBJ1-2; D remains unclear. Germline values: CDR1 SQVTM, CDR2 ANQGSEA. The CDR3 is made up of 11 amino acids. The V gene lost 5 bases and the J gene lost 6 bases, with 10 bases spanning the gap. Here the CDR3 DNA reads TGCAGCGTTCCGGAGAGCCATGGCTACACCTTC. This encodes CSVPESHGYTF.

The rearrangement uses TRBV7-8 and TRBJ2-7; D uncertain. Germline CDR1 and CDR2: SGHVS and FQNEAQ. V was cut by 1 base and J by 3 bases, with 10 bases left in between. The CDR3 contains 14 residues. CDR3 DNA: TGTGCCAGCAGCTTAGGGCGTACCGGCTACGAGCAGTACTTC. Encoded protein: CASSLGRTGYEQYF. Complete variable domain (other parts from reference TRBV7-8 and TRBJ2-7): GAGVSQSPRYKVAKRGQDVALRCDPISGHVSLFWYQQALGQGPEFLTYFQNEAQLDKSGLPSDRFFAERPEGSVSTLKIQRTQQEDSAVYLCASSLGRTGYEQYFGPGTRLTVT.

V and J are TRBV5-1 and TRBJ2-1; a weak D match, TRBD1 (6 bases). This CDR3 is 15 amino acids long. The germline V and J ends were trimmed by 0 bases and 13 bases, with 20 bases remaining between them. Germline-derived CDR1 and CDR2 are SGHRS and YFSETQ. For the CDR3, the DNA is TGCGCCAGCAGCTTGGGGTATACACAGGGTGATGTACAGTTCTTC. Its translation: CASSLGYTQGDVQFF. The full variable domain, in which reference TRBV5-1 and TRBJ2-1 provide the parts outside the CDR3, is KAGVTQTPRYLIKTRGQQVTLSCSPISGHRSVSWYQQTPGQGLQFLFEYFSETQRNKGNFPGRFSGRQFSNSRSEMNVSTLELGDSALYLCASSLGYTQGDVQFFGPGTRLTVL.

This clonotype came up many times. The V and J genes are TRBV12-3 or TRBV12-4 and TRBJ2-1; unclear D gene. V shed 4 bases and J shed 0 bases, with 13 bases lying between them. The CDR3 sequence is 16 residues long. The CDR3 region has the DNA TGTGCCAGCAGTTCGACTTCCACTGTCTCCTACAATGAGCAGTTCTTC. This encodes CASSSTSTVSYNEQFF.

The chain uses TRBV20-1 and TRBJ2-3; 8 nucleotides agree with TRBD2. Per the germline V gene, CDR1 is DFQATT and CDR2 is SNEGSKA (reference sequence). Germline trimming cut 4 bases from V and 4 bases from J; bases unmatched to any gene: 7. The CDR3 loop spans 14 amino acids. In DNA, the CDR3 is TGCAGTGCTATTTTACTAGCGGTGTCAGATACGCAGTATTTT. Protein product: CSAILLAVSDTQYF.

The chain couples TRBV12-3 or TRBV12-4 to TRBJ2-2, with a possible D match to TRBD2 (6 bases). The length of the CDR3 is 14 residues. Trimming left V 4 bases short and J 7 bases short, with 13 bases between. The CDR3 spells CASSSRGLGGELFF. In DNA form, the CDR3 reads TGTGCCAGCAGTTCGCGGGGACTTGGCGGGGAGCTGTTTTTT.

The J gene is TRBJ2-7, the V gene TRBV12-5, with D hard to call. V was shortened by 5 bases and J by 0 bases, with 14 bases between the two germline ends. The CDR3 is 15 amino acids. Germline V gives CDR1 LGHNT, CDR2 FRNRAP. Written as DNA, the CDR3 is TGTGCTAGTGGTACCCTTGGAGTGAGCTCCTACGAGCAGTACTTC. Translated, it gives CASGTLGVSSYEQYF.

V is TRBV5-1 and J is TRBJ2-1, with D perhaps given as TRBD1 or TRBD2 (5 bases each). The CDR3 has 13 residues. V lost 2 bases and J lost 8, with 11 bases in between. Germline lookup yields CDR1 SGHRS and CDR2 YFSETQ. The CDR3 nucleotides are TGCGCCAGCAGCTTTTCCGGGACGGATGAGCAGTTCTTC. The encoded protein is CASSFSGTDEQFF.

This clonotype was seen many times. The chain has TRBV20-1 and TRBJ2-1; 12 bases line up with TRBD2. Germline V gives CDR1 DFQATT, CDR2 SNEGSKA (reference sequence). V shed 4 bases and J 10 bases; nucleotides not matched to a gene: 5. The CDR3 has 13 residues. The DNA for the CDR3 is TGCAGTGCTACTAGCGGGAGGGCTGGGGAGCAGTTCTTC. This codes for CSATSGRAGEQFF.

In this sample, this clonotype turned up a few times. The V gene is TRBV19, the J gene TRBJ2-7; 8 bases match TRBD1. The CDR3 consists of 14 residues. Germline assignment: CDR1 LNHDA and CDR2 SQIVND (reference sequence). V lost 8 bases and J lost 4; bases outside the gene matches: 10. The CDR3 DNA reads as TGTGCCAGTTCTAACCGACAGGGGATTTACGAGCAGTACTTC. Translated: CASSNRQGIYEQYF.

The V gene is TRBV7-9, the J gene TRBJ2-7; 7 bases line up with TRBD1. This CDR3 has 14 amino acids. The J segment lost 5 bases and the V segment lost 1 base, leaving 5 bases of the junction unmatched. The V gene's germline CDR1 is SEHNR and CDR2 FQNEAQ (reference sequence). The CDR3 DNA sequence: TGTGCCAGCAGCTTAGGTTACAGGGGAGACGAGCAGTACTTC. It translates to CASSLGYRGDEQYF.

The chain combines TRBV10-2 with TRBJ1-5; 7 bases fit TRBD1. This CDR3 contains 14 residues. Germline V gives CDR1 WSHSY, CDR2 SAAADI. J was trimmed by 11 bases and V by 6 bases; bases with no gene match: 13. CDR3 loop: CASSDREFGAAQHF. DNA for the CDR3: TGCGCCAGCAGCGACAGGGAGTTCGGTGCAGCCCAGCATTTT.

As regards this clonotype: At one end the junction does not follow the germline gene, possibly because of a read error. The CDR3 coding sequence is TGTGCCAGCAGCCCGGCCGGGACCTCCGACGAGCAGTACTTC. This encodes CASSPAGTSDEQYF. The chain employs TRBV5-5 and TRBJ2-7, with D perhaps TRBD1 or TRBD2 (5 bases each). The CDR3 is made up of 14 amino acids. The germline V gene has CDR1 SGHKS and CDR2 YYEKEE (reference sequence).

This clonotype came up a few times. The V and J genes are TRBV7-2 and TRBJ2-7; D gene unclear. Germline-derived CDR1 and CDR2 are SGHTA and FQGNSA. V was pared by 2 bases and J by 3 bases, with 8 bases between. CDR3 length equals 13 residues. The CDR3 is CASSLLSLYEQYF. The CDR3 nucleotides are TGTGCCAGCAGCTTATTATCTCTCTACGAGCAGTACTTC.

This clonotype came up many times. The gene calls are TRBV20-1 and TRBJ2-3, with 12 bases that match TRBD2. CDR3 length: 14 amino acids. Unmatched junction bases numbered 2, after V lost 4 bases and J lost 3 bases. Germline CDR1 reads DFQATT; CDR2 reads SNEGSKA (reference sequence). The CDR3 region has the DNA TGCAGTGCTACTAGCGGGAGGGGAACAGATACGCAGTATTTT. Protein product: CSATSGRGTDTQYF.

In its sample, this clonotype was seen a few times. The chain is built from TRBV20-1 and TRBJ2-7; TRBD2 matches 13 bases. The germline gives CDR1 DFQATT, CDR2 SNEGSKA (reference sequence). This CDR3 is 15 amino acids long. Trimming cost V 6 bases and J 0 bases; bases outside gene matches: 5. In DNA form, the CDR3 reads TGCAGTGCGACAGGGACTAGCGGGAACTCCTACGAGCAGTACTTC. Its translation is CSATGTSGNSYEQYF.